The present T cell receptor beta chain was sequenced within a study of shared clonotypes between healthy human individuals. CDR3 size: 12 residues. Germline CDR1 MNHEY, CDR2 SVGAGI. The junction had 2 bases not matched to a gene; V was cut back by 7 bases and J by 6 bases. This clone was found once. Naive CD8 populations comprised CD45RO-negative cells positively selected for CCR7, excluding terminally differentiated effector memory CD45RA+ cells. Here immunoSEQ multiplex PCR was the method, and the copy in TCRdb shows in-frame clones only, minus some. The sample lists 630,000 or so clones; 95% to 98% were seen once.

Source material: naive CD8+ T cells sorted from blood. This TCR was sampled from a man aged 25-45 years in good health. The V call is TRBV6-5, the J call TRBJ2-7, with TRBD1 identical over 11 bases. The chain's CDR3 is CASIGQGAEQYF. DNA for the CDR3: TGTGCCAGCATCGGACAGGGGGCCGAGCAGTACTTC.